The entry below describes one TCR beta chain. The data belong to a study of T cell responses to AZD1222 COVID-19 vaccine. The CDR3 extends over 17 amino acids. The ends lost 1 base at V and 8 bases at J; junction bases unmatched: 10. The germline V gene has CDR1 LGHNA and CDR2 YNFKEQ. Clones were sequenced by immunoSEQ multiplex PCR, and TCRdb holds only the in-frame ones, with some missing. The sample has about 140,000 clones, over 85% seen once. This material consisted of peripheral blood, taken on day 0 of AZD1222 vaccination. The gene calls are TRBV4-2 and TRBJ1-3, with 11 bases lining up with TRBD1. The clonotype comes from an adult in good health. CDR3 sequence (DNA): TGTGCCAGCAGCCAAGTCCCCTCGGACAGGGGGCCGGACACCATATATTTT. It translates to CASSQVPSDRGPDTIYF.